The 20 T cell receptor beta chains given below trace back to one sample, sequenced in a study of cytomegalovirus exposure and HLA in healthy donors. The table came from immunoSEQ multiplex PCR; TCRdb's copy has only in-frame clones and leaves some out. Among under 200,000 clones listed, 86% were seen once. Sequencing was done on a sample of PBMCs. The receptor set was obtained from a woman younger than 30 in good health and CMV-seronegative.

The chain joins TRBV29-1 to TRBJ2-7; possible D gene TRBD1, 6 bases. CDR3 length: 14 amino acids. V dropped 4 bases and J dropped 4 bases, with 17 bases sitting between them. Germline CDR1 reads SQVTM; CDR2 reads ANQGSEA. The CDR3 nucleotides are TGCAGCGTTGGGGGGCACGAGACGGCTTACGAGCAGTACTTC. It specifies CSVGGHETAYEQYF.

This CDR3 reads CASSLAGTSQETQYF. The CDR3 region has the DNA TGCGCCAGCAGCTTGGCCGGGACTTCCCAAGAGACCCAGTACTTC. The chain links TRBV5-1 to TRBJ2-5, with D perhaps matching TRBD2 (6 bases). This CDR3 comprises 15 residues. V was shortened by 0 bases and J by 1 base, with 10 bases between the two germline ends. Germline loops: CDR1 SGHRS, CDR2 YFSETQ.

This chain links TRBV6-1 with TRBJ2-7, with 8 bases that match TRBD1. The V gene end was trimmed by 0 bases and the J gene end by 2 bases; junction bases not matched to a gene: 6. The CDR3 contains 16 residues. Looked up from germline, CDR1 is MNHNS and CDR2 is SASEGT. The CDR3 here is CASSEAGQGLPYEQYF. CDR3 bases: TGTGCCAGCAGTGAAGCAGGACAGGGCCTCCCCTACGAGCAGTACTTC.

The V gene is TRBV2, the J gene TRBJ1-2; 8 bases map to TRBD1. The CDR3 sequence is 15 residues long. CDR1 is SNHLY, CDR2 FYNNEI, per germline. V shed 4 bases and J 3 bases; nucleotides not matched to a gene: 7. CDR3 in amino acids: CASSAGQGAYYGYTF. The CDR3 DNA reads TGTGCCAGCAGTGCGGGGCAGGGGGCGTACTATGGCTACACCTTC. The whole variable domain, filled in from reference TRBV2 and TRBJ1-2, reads EPEVTQTPSHQVTQMGQEVILRCVPISNHLYFYWYRQILGQKVEFLVSFYNNEISEKSEIFDDQFSVERPDGSNFTLKIRSTKLEDSAMYFCASSAGQGAYYGYTFGSGTRLTVV.

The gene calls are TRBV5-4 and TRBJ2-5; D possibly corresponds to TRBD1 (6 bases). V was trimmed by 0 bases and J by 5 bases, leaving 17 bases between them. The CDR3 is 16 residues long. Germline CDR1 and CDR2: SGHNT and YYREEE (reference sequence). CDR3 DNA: TGTGCCAGCAGCTTGGAGCGGACAGCTTCGACGGAGACCCAGTACTTC. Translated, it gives CASSLERTASTETQYF.

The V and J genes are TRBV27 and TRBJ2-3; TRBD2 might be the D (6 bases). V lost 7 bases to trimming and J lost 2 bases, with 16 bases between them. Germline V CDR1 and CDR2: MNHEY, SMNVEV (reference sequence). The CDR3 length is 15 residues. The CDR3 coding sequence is TGTGCCAGCACGTTTCCACGGGACTCCACAGATACGCAGTATTTT. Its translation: CASTFPRDSTDTQYF.

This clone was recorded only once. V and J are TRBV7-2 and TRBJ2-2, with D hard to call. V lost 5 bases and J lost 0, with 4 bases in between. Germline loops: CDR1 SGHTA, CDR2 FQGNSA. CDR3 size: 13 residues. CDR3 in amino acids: CASSPTNTGELFF. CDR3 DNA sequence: TGTGCCAGCAGCCCTACGAACACCGGGGAGCTGTTTTTT. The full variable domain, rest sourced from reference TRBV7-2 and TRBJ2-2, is GAGVSQSPSNKVTEKGKDVELRCDPISGHTALYWYRQSLGQGLEFLIYFQGNSAPDKSGLPSDRFSAERTGGSVSTLTIQRTQQEDSAVYLCASSPTNTGELFFGEGSRLTVL.

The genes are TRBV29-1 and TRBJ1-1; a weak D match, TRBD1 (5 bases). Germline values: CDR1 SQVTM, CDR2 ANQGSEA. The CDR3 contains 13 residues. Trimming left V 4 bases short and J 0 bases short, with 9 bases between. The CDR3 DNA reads TGCAGCGTTGTTGGGGCTGTGAACACTGAAGCTTTCTTT. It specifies CSVVGAVNTEAFF.

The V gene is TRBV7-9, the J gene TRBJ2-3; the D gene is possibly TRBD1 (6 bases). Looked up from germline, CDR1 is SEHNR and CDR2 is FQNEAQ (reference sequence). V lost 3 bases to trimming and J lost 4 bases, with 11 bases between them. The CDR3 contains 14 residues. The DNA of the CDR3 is TGTGCCAGCAGCTTGACAGGAAGTGCAGATACGCAGTATTTT. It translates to CASSLTGSADTQYF.

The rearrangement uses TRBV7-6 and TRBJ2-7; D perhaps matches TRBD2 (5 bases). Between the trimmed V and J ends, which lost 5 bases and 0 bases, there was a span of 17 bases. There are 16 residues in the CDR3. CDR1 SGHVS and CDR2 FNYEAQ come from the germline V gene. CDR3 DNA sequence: TGTGCCAGCAGCCCACCTGCGAGCGGACTCTCCTACGAGCAGTACTTC. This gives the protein CASSPPASGLSYEQYF.

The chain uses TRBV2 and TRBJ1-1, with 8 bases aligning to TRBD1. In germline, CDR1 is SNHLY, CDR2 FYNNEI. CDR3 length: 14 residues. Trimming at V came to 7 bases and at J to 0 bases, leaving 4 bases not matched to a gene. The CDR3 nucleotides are TGTGCCAGCACGCGACAGGGGATGAACACTGAAGCTTTCTTT. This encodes CASTRQGMNTEAFF.

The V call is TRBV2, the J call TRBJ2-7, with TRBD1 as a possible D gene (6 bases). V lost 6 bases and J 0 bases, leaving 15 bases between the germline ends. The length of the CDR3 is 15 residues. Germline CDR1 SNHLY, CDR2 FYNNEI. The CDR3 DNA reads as TGTGCCAGCAGCCATGGACAGCTAGTCTCCTACGAGCAGTACTTC. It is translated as CASSHGQLVSYEQYF.

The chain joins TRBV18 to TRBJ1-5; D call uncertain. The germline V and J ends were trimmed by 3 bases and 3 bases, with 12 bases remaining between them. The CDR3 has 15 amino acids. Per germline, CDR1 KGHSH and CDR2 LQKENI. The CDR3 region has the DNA TGTGCCAGCTCACCCGGCCGGGAAACCAATCAGCCCCAGCATTTT. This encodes CASSPGRETNQPQHF.

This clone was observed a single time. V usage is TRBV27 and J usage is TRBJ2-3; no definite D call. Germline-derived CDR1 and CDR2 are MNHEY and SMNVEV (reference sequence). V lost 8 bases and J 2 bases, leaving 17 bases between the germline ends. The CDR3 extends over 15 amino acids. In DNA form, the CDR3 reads TGTGCCAGCGGTGGTTTTACGCCTAACACAGATACGCAGTATTTT. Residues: CASGGFTPNTDTQYF.

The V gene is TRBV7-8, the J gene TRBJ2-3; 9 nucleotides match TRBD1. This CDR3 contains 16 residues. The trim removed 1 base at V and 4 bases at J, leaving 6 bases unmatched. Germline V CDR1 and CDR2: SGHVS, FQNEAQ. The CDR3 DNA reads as TGTGCCAGCAGCTTAGTTTATTGGACAGGGGCAGATACGCAGTATTTT. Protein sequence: CASSLVYWTGADTQYF.

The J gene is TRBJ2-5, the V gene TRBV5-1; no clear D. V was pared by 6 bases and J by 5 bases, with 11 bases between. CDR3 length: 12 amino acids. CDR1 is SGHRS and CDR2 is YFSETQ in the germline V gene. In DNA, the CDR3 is TGCGCCAGCAACTCTCTCGGGGAGACCCAGTACTTC. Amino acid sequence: CASNSLGETQYF.

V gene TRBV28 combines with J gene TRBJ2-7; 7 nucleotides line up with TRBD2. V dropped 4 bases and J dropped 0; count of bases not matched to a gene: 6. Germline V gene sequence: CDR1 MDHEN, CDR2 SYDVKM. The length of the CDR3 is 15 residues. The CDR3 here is CASSSEGEGSYEQYF. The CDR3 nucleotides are TGTGCCAGCAGTTCAGAAGGGGAGGGCTCCTACGAGCAGTACTTC.

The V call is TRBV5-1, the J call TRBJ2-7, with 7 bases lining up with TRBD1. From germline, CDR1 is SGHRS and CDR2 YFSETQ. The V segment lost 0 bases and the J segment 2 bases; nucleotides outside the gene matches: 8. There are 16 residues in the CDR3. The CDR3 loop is CASSLDSTGIAYEQYF. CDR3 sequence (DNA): TGCGCCAGCAGCTTGGATTCGACAGGGATTGCCTACGAGCAGTACTTC.

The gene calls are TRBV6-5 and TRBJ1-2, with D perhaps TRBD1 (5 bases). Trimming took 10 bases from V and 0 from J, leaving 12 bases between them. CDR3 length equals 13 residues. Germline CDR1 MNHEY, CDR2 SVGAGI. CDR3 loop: CAILDSTNYGYTF. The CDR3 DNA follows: TGTGCCATACTTGACAGTACTAACTATGGCTACACCTTC.

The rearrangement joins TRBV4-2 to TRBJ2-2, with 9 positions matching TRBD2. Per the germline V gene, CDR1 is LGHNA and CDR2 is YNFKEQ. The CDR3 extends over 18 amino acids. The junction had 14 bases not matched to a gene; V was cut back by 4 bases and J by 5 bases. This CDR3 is CASSRRSGGLKTTGELFF. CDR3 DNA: TGTGCCAGCAGCCGACGAAGCGGGGGGTTGAAAACGACCGGGGAGCTGTTTTTT.